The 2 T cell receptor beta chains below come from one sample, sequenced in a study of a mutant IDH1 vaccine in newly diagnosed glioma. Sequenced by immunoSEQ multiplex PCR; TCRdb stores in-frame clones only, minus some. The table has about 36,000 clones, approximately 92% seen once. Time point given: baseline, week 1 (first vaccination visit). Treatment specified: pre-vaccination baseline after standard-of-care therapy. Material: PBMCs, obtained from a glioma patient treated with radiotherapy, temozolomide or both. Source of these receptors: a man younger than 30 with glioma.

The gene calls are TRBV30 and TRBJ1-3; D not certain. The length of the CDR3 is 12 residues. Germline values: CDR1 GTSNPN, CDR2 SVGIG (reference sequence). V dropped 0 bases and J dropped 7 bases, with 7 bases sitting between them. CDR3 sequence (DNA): TGTGCCTGGAGTGTTTTAGCGAACACCATATATTTT. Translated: CAWSVLANTIYF.

In DNA, the CDR3 is TGTGCCAGCAGCCAAGATGTAAGCTCTGGGGCCAACGTCCTGACTTTC. Translated, it gives CASSQDVSSGANVLTF. This chain connects TRBV4-2 to TRBJ2-6; no clear D gene. Trimming cost V 0 bases and J 0 bases, with 6 bases left between them. Germline V gene lookup returns CDR1 LGHNA and CDR2 YNFKEQ. The CDR3 is made up of 16 amino acids.